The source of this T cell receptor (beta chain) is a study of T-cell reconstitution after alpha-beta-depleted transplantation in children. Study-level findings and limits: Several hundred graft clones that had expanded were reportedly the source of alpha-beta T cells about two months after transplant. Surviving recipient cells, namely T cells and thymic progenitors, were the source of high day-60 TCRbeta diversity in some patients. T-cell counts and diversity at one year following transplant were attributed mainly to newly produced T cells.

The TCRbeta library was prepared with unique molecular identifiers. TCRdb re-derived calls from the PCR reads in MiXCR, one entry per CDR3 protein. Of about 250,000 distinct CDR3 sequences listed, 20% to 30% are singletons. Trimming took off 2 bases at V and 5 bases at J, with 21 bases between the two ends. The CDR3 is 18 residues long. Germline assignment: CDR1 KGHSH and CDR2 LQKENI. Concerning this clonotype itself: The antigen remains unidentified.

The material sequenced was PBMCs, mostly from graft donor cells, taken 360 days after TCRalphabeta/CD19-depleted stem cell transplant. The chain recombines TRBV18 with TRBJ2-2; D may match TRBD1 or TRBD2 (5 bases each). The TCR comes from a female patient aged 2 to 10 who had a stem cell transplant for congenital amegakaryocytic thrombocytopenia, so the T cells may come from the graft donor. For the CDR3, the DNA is TGTGCCAGCTCACCAAGGGGCCCACCGTCAACGGGAACCGGGGAGCTGTTTTTT. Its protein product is CASSPRGPPSTGTGELFF. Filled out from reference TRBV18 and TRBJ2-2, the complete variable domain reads NAGVMQNPRHLVRRRGQEARLRCSPMKGHSHVYWYRQLPEEGLKFMVYLQKENIIDESGMPKERFSAEFPKEGPSILRIQQVVRGDSAAYFCASSPRGPPSTGTGELFFGEGSRLTVL.